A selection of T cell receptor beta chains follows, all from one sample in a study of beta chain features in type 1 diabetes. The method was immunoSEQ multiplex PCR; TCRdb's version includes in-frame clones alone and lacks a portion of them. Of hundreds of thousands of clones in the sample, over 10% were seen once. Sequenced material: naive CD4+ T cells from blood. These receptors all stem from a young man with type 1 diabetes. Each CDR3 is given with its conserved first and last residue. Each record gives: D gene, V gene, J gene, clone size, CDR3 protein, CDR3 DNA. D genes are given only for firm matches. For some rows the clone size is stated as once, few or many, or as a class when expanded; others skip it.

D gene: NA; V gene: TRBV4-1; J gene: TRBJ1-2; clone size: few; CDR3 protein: CASSQDQARGYGYTF; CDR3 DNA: TGCGCCAGCAGCCAAGATCAAGCCAGGGGCTATGGCTACACCTTC
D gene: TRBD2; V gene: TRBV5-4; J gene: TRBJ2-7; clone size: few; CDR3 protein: CASSLTSGSSYEQYF; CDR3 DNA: TGTGCCAGCAGCCTGACTAGCGGGAGCTCCTACGAGCAGTACTTC
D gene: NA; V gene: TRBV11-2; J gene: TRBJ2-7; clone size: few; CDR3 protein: CASSPLDGNSYEQYF; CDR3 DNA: TGTGCCAGCAGCCCTCTAGACGGGAACTCCTACGAGCAGTACTTC
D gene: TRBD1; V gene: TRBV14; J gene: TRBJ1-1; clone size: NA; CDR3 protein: CASRVTGGTEAFF; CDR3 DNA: TGTGCCAGCAGGGTGACAGGGGGCACTGAAGCTTTCTTT
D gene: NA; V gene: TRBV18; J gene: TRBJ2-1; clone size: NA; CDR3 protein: CASSPPNTAYNEQFF; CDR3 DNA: TGTGCCAGCTCACCACCGAACACAGCCTACAATGAGCAGTTCTTC
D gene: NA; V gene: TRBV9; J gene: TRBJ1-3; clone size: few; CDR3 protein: CASSSRAAGNTIYF; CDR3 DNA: TGTGCCAGCTCTTCTCGGGCAGCTGGAAACACCATATATTTT
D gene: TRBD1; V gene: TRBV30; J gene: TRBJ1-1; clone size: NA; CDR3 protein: CACATGRAFF; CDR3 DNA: TGTGCCTGCGCGACAGGGCGGGCTTTCTTT
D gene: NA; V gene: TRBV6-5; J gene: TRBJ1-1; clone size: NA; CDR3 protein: CASSPEDSRNTEAFF; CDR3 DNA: TGTGCCAGCAGCCCTGAAGACAGTCGGAACACTGAAGCTTTCTTT
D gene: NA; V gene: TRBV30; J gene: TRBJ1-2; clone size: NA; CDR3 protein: CATTRRPNYGYTF; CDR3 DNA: TGTGCCACTACTCGACGGCCCAACTATGGCTACACCTTC
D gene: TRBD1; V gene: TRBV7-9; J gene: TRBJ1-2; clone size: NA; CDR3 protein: CASSPWTGDNYGYTF; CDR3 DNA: TGTGCCAGCAGCCCCTGGACAGGGGATAACTATGGCTACACCTTC
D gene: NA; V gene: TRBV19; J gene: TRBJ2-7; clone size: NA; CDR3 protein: CASSGQGGQYF; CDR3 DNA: TGTGCCAGTAGTGGCCAGGGCGGGCAGTACTTC
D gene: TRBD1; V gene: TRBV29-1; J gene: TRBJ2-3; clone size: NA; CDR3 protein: CSVEYLDRATDTQYF; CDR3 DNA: TGCAGCGTTGAATATTTGGACAGGGCAACAGATACGCAGTATTTT
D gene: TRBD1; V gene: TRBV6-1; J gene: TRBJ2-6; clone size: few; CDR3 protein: CASSATGTASGANVLTF; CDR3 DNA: TGTGCCAGCAGTGCAACCGGGACAGCCTCTGGGGCCAACGTCCTGACTTTC
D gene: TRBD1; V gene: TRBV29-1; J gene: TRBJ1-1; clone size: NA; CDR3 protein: CSVVVQGGIMNTEAFF; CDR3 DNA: TGCAGCGTTGTGGTACAGGGGGGGATAATGAACACTGAAGCTTTCTTT
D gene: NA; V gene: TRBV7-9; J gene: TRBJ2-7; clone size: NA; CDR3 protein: CASSLATRAFYEQYF; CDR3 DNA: TGTGCCAGCAGCTTAGCTACCAGGGCGTTTTACGAGCAGTACTTC
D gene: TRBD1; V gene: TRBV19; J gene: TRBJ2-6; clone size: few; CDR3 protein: CASSMGQSKGANVLTF; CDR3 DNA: TGTGCCAGTAGTATGGGACAGAGTAAGGGGGCCAACGTCCTGACTTTC
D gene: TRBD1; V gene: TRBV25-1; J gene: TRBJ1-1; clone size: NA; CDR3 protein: CASHRRGTAEAFF; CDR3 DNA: TGTGCCAGCCACAGAAGAGGGACAGCTGAAGCTTTCTTT
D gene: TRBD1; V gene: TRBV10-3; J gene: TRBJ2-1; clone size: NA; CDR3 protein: CAISETGEWNEQFF; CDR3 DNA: TGTGCCATCAGTGAAACAGGGGAGTGGAATGAGCAGTTCTTC
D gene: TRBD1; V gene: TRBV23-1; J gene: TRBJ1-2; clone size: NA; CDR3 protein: CASSRRRGQVLYGYTF; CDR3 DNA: TGCGCCAGCAGCCGGCGGAGGGGACAGGTGCTCTATGGCTACACCTTC
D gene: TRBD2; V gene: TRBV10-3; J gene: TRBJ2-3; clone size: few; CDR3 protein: CAISGGLAGGDTQYF; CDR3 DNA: TGTGCCATCAGTGGCGGACTAGCGGGGGGAGATACGCAGTATTTT
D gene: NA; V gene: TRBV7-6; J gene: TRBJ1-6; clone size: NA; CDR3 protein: CASSLKGSPLHF; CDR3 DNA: TGTGCCAGCAGCTTAAAAGGTTCACCCCTCCACTTT
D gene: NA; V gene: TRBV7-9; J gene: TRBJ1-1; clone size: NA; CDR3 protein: CASSPRTAMNTEAFF; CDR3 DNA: TGTGCCAGCAGCCCCAGGACAGCTATGAACACTGAAGCTTTCTTT
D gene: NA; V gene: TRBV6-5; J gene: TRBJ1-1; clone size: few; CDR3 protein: CASSYSGGANTEAFF; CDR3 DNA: TGTGCCAGCAGTTACTCGGGGGGGGCCAACACTGAAGCTTTCTTT
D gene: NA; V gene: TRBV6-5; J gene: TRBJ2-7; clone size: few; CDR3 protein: CASSPARTISYEQYF; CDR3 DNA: TGTGCCAGCAGTCCAGCCAGGACTATCTCCTACGAGCAGTACTTC
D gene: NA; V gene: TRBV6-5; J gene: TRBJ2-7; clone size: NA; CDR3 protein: CASSYTFGDYEQYF; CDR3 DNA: NA
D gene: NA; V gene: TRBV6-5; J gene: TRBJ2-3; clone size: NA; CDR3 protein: CASSYSAASTDTQYF; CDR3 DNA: TGTGCCAGCAGTTACTCGGCAGCCTCCACAGATACGCAGTATTTT
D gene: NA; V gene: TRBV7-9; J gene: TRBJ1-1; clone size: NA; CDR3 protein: CASSSQGPDNTEAFF; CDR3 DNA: TGTGCCAGCAGCTCCCAGGGTCCGGACAACACTGAAGCTTTCTTT
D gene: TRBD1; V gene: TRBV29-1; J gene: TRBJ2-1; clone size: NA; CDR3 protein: CSERPGQNNEQFF; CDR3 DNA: TGCAGCGAGAGGCCGGGACAGAACAATGAGCAGTTCTTC
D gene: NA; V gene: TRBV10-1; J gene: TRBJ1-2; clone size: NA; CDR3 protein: CASSESTLEEGYTF; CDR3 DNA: TGCGCCAGCAGTGAGTCGACTCTTGAGGAAGGCTACACCTTC
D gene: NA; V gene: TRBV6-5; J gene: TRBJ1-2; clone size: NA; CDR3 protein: CASSYSVREGYGYTF; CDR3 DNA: TGTGCCAGCAGTTACTCGGTCAGGGAAGGGTATGGCTACACCTTC
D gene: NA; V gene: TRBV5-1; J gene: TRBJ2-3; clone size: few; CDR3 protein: CASSLLSRTDTQYF; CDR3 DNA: TGCGCCAGCAGCTTACTATCGAGGACAGATACGCAGTATTTT
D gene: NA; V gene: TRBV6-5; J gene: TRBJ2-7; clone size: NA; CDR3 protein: CASSPLGQGTHEQYF; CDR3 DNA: TGTGCCAGCAGTCCCCTAGGCCAGGGGACCCACGAGCAGTACTTC
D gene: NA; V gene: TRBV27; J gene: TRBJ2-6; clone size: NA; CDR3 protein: CASSQTPGANVLTF; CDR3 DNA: TGTGCCAGCAGTCAGACGCCTGGGGCCAACGTCCTGACTTTC
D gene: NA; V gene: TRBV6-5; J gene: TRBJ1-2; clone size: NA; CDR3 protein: CASSEIGTSGYTF; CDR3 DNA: TGTGCCAGCAGTGAGATCGGGACCTCGGGCTACACCTTC
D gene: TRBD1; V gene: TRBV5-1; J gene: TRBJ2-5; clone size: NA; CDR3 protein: CASSRTGTGGETQYF; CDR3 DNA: TGCGCCAGCAGCAGGACCGGGACAGGCGGAGAGACCCAGTACTTC
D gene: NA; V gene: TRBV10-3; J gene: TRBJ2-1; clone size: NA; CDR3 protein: CAISEETLSAWFF; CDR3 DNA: TGTGCCATCAGTGAAGAGACTCTCTCCGCTTGGTTCTTC
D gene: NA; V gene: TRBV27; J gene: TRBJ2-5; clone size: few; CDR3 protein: CASSSSIWAAPGETQYF; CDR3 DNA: TGTGCCAGCAGTTCATCGATATGGGCAGCCCCTGGCGAGACCCAGTACTTC
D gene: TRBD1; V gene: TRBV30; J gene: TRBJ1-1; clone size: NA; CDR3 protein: CAARQGTEAFF; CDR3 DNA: TGTGCCGCAAGACAGGGCACTGAAGCTTTCTTT
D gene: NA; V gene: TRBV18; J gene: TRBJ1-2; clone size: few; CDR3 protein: CASSAGRDYGYTF; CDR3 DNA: TGTGCCAGCTCCGCGGGGAGAGACTATGGCTACACCTTC
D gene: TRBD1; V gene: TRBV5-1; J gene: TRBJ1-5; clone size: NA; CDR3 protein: CASSPGQGAYSNQPQHF; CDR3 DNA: TGCGCCAGCAGCCCTGGACAGGGGGCTTATAGCAATCAGCCCCAGCATTTT
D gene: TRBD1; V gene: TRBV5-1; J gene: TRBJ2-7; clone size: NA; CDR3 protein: CASSYETGGEQYF; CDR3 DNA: TGCGCCAGCAGCTACGAGACAGGGGGTGAGCAGTACTTC